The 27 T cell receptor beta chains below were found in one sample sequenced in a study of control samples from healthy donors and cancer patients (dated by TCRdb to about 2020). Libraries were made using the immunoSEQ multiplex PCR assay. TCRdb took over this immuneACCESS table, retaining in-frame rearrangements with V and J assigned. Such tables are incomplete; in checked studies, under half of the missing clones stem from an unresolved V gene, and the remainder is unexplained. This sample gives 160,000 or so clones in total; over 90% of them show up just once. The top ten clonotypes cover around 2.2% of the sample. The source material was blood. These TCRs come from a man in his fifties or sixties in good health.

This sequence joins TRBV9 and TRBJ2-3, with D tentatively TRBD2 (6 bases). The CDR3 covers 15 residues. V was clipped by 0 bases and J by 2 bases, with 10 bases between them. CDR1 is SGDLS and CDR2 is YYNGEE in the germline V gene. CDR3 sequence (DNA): TGTGCCAGCAGCGTAGCGGGACTCACCACAGATACGCAGTATTTT. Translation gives CASSVAGLTTDTQYF.

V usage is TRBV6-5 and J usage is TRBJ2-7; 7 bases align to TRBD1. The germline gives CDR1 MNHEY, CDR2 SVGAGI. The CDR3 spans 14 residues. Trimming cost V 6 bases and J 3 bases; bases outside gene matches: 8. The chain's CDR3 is CASRVDRANYEQYF. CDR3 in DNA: TGTGCCAGCAGGGTCGACAGGGCAAACTACGAGCAGTACTTC.

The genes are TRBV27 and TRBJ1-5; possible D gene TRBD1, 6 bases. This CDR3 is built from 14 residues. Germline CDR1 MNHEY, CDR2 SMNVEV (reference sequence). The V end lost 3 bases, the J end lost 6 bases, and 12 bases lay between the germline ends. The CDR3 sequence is CASSFWGQGQPQHF. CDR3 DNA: TGTGCCAGCAGTTTTTGGGGGCAAGGTCAGCCCCAGCATTTT.

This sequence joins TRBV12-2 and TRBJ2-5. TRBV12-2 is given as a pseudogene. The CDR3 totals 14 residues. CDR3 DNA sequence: TGTGCAAGTCGCTTAGATCTTATATTCAAGACCCAGTACTTC. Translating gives CASRLDLIFKTQYF.

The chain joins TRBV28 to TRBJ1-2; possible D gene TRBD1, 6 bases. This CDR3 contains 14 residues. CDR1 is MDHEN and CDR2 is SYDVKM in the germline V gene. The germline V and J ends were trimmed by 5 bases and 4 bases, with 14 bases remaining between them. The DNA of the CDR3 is TGTGCCAGCAGTAGGGGGGGCGCGGGCTATGGCTACACCTTC. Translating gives CASSRGGAGYGYTF.

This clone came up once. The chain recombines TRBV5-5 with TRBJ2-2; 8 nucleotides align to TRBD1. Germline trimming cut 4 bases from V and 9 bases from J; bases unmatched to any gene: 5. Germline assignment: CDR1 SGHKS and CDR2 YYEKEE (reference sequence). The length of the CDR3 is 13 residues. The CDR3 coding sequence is TGTGCCAGCAGCCTCCAGGGGGCGCGGGAGCTGTTTTTT. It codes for CASSLQGARELFF.

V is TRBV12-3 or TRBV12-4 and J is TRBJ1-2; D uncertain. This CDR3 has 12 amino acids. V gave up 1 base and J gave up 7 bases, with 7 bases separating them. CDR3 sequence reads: CASSLDHGGYTF. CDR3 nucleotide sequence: TGTGCCAGCAGTTTAGACCATGGTGGCTACACCTTC.

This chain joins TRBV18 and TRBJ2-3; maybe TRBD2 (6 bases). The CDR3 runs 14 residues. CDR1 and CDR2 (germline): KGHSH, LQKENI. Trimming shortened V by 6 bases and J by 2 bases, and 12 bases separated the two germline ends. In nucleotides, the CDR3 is TGTGCCAGCTCCCCCGGGACTCACACAGATACGCAGTATTTT. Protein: CASSPGTHTDTQYF.

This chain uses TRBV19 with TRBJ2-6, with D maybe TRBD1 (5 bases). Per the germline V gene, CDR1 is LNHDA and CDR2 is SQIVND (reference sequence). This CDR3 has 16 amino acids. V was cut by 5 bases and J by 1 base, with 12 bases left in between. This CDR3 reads CASSGATKSGANVLTF. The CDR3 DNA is TGTGCCAGTAGTGGGGCAACCAAGTCTGGGGCCAACGTCCTGACTTTC.

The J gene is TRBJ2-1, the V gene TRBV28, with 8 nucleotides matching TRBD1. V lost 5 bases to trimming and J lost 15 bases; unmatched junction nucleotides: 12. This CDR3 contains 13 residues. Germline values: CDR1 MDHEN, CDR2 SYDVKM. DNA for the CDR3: TGTGCCAGCAGTCCCCGGACAGACAGGGGAGCGTTCTTC. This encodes CASSPRTDRGAFF.

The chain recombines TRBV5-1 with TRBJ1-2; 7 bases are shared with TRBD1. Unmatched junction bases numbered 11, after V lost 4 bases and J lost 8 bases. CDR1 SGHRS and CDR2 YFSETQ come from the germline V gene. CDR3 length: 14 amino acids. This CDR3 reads CASSGGYRGLGYTF. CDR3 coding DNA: TGCGCCAGCAGCGGGGGGTACAGGGGCCTGGGCTACACCTTC.

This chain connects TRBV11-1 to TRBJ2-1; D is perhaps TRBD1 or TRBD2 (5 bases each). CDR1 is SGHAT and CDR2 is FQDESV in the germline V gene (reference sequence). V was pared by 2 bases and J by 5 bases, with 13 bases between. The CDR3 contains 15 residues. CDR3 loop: CASSLSGTANNEQFF. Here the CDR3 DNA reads TGTGCCAGCAGCTTATCCGGGACCGCAAACAATGAGCAGTTCTTC.

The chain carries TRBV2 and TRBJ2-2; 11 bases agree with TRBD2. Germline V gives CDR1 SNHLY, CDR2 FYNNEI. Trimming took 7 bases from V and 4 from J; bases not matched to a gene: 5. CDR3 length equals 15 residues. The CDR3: CASTSLAGVTGELFF. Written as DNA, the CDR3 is TGTGCCAGCACCTCACTAGCGGGAGTCACCGGGGAGCTGTTTTTT.

CDR3 DNA sequence: TGTGCCAGCAAACTCGACAGGGTGAGGACTGAAGCTTTCTTT. Protein sequence: CASKLDRVRTEAFF. The chain combines TRBV27 with TRBJ1-1; 7 bases line up with TRBD1. The CDR3 has 14 residues. The germline V gene encodes CDR1 MNHEY and CDR2 SMNVEV (reference sequence). V shed 7 bases, J shed 5 bases, and the junction held 10 bases outside the gene matches.

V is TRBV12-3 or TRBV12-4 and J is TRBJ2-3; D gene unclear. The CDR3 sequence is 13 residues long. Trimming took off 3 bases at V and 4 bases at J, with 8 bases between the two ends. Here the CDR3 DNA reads TGTGCCAGCAGTTTGGGGTCGGCAGATACGCAGTATTTT. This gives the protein CASSLGSADTQYF.

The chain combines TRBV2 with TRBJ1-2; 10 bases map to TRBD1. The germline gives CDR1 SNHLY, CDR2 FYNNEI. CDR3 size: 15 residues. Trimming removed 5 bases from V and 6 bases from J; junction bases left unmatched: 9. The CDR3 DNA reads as TGTGCCAGCAGTCCTCGACGACAGGGGGCGAATGGCTACACCTTC. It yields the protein CASSPRRQGANGYTF.

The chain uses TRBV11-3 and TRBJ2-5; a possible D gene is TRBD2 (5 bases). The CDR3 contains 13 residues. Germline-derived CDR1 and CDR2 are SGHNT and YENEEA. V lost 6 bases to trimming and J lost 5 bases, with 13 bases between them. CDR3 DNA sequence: TGTGCCAGCAGTAACCCCCCGGGGGAGACCCAGTACTTC. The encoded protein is CASSNPPGETQYF.

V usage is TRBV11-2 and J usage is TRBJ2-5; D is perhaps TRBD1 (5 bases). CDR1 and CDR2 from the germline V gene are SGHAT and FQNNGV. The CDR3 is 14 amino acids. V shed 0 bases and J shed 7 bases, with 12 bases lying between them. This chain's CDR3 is CASSLEGSGMTQYF. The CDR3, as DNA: TGTGCCAGCAGCTTAGAGGGGTCAGGGATGACCCAGTACTTC.

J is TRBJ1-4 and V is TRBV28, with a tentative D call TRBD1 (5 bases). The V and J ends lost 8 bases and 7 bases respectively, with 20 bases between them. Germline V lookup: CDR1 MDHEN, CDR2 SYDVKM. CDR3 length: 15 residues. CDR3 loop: CASASLPGRGEKLFF. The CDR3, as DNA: TGTGCCAGCGCGTCCCTTCCAGGGAGGGGTGAAAAACTGTTTTTT.

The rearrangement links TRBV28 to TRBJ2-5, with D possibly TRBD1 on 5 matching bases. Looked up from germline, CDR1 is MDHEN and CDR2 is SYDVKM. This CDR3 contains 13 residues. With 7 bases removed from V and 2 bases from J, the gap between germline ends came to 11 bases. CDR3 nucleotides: TGTGCCAGCATACAGGACCATCAAGAGACCCAGTACTTC. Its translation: CASIQDHQETQYF.

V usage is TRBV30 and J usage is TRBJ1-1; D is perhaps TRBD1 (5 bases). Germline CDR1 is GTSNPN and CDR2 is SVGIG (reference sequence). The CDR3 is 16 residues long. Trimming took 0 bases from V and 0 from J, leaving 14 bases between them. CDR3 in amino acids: CAWSVRGGRVNTEAFF. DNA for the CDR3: TGTGCCTGGAGTGTACGGGGAGGCAGGGTGAACACTGAAGCTTTCTTT.

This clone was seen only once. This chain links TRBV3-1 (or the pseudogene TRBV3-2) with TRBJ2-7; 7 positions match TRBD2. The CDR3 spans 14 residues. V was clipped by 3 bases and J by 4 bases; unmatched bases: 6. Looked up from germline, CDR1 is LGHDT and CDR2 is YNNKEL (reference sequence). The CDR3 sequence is CASSHGGGPYEQYF. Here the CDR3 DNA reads TGTGCCAGCAGCCACGGGGGAGGGCCGTACGAGCAGTACTTC.

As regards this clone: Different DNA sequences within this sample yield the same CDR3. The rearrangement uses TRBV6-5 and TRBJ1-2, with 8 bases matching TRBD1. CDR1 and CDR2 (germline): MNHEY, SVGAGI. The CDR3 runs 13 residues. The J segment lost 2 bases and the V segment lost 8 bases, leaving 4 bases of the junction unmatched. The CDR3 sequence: CASSRQGNYGYTF. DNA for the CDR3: TGTGCCAGCTCGCGACAGGGGAACTATGGCTACACCTTC.

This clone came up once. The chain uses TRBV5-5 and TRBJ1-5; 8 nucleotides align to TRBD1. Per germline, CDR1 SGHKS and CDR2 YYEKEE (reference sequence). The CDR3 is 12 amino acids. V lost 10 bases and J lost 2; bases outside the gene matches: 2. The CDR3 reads CASGQGNQPQHF. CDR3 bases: TGTGCCTCGGGACAGGGCAATCAGCCCCAGCATTTT. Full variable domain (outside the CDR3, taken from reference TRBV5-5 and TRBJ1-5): DAGVTQSPTHLIKTRGQQVTLRCSPISGHKSVSWYQQVLGQGPQFIFQYYEKEERGRGNFPDRFSARQFPNYSSELNVNALLLGDSALYLCASGQGNQPQHFGDGTRLSIL.

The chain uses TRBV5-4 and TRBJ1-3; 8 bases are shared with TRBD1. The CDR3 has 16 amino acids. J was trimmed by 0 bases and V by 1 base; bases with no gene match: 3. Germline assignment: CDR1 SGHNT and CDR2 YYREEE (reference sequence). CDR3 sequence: CASSLLTGGSGNTIYF. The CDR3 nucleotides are TGTGCCAGCAGCTTGCTCACAGGGGGCTCTGGAAACACCATATATTTT.

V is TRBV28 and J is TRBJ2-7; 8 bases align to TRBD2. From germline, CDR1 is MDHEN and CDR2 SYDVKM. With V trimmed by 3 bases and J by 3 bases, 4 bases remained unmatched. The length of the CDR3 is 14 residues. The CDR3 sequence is CASSFVAGSYEQYF. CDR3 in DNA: TGTGCCAGCAGTTTTGTAGCGGGGAGCTACGAGCAGTACTTC.

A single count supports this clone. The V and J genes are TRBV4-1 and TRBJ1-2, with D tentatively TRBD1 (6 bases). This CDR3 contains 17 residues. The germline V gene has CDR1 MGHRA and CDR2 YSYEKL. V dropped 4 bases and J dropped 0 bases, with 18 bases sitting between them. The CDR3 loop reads CASSRQDLVGPNYGYTF. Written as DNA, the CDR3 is TGCGCCAGCAGCCGACAGGACCTCGTCGGACCTAACTATGGCTACACCTTC.